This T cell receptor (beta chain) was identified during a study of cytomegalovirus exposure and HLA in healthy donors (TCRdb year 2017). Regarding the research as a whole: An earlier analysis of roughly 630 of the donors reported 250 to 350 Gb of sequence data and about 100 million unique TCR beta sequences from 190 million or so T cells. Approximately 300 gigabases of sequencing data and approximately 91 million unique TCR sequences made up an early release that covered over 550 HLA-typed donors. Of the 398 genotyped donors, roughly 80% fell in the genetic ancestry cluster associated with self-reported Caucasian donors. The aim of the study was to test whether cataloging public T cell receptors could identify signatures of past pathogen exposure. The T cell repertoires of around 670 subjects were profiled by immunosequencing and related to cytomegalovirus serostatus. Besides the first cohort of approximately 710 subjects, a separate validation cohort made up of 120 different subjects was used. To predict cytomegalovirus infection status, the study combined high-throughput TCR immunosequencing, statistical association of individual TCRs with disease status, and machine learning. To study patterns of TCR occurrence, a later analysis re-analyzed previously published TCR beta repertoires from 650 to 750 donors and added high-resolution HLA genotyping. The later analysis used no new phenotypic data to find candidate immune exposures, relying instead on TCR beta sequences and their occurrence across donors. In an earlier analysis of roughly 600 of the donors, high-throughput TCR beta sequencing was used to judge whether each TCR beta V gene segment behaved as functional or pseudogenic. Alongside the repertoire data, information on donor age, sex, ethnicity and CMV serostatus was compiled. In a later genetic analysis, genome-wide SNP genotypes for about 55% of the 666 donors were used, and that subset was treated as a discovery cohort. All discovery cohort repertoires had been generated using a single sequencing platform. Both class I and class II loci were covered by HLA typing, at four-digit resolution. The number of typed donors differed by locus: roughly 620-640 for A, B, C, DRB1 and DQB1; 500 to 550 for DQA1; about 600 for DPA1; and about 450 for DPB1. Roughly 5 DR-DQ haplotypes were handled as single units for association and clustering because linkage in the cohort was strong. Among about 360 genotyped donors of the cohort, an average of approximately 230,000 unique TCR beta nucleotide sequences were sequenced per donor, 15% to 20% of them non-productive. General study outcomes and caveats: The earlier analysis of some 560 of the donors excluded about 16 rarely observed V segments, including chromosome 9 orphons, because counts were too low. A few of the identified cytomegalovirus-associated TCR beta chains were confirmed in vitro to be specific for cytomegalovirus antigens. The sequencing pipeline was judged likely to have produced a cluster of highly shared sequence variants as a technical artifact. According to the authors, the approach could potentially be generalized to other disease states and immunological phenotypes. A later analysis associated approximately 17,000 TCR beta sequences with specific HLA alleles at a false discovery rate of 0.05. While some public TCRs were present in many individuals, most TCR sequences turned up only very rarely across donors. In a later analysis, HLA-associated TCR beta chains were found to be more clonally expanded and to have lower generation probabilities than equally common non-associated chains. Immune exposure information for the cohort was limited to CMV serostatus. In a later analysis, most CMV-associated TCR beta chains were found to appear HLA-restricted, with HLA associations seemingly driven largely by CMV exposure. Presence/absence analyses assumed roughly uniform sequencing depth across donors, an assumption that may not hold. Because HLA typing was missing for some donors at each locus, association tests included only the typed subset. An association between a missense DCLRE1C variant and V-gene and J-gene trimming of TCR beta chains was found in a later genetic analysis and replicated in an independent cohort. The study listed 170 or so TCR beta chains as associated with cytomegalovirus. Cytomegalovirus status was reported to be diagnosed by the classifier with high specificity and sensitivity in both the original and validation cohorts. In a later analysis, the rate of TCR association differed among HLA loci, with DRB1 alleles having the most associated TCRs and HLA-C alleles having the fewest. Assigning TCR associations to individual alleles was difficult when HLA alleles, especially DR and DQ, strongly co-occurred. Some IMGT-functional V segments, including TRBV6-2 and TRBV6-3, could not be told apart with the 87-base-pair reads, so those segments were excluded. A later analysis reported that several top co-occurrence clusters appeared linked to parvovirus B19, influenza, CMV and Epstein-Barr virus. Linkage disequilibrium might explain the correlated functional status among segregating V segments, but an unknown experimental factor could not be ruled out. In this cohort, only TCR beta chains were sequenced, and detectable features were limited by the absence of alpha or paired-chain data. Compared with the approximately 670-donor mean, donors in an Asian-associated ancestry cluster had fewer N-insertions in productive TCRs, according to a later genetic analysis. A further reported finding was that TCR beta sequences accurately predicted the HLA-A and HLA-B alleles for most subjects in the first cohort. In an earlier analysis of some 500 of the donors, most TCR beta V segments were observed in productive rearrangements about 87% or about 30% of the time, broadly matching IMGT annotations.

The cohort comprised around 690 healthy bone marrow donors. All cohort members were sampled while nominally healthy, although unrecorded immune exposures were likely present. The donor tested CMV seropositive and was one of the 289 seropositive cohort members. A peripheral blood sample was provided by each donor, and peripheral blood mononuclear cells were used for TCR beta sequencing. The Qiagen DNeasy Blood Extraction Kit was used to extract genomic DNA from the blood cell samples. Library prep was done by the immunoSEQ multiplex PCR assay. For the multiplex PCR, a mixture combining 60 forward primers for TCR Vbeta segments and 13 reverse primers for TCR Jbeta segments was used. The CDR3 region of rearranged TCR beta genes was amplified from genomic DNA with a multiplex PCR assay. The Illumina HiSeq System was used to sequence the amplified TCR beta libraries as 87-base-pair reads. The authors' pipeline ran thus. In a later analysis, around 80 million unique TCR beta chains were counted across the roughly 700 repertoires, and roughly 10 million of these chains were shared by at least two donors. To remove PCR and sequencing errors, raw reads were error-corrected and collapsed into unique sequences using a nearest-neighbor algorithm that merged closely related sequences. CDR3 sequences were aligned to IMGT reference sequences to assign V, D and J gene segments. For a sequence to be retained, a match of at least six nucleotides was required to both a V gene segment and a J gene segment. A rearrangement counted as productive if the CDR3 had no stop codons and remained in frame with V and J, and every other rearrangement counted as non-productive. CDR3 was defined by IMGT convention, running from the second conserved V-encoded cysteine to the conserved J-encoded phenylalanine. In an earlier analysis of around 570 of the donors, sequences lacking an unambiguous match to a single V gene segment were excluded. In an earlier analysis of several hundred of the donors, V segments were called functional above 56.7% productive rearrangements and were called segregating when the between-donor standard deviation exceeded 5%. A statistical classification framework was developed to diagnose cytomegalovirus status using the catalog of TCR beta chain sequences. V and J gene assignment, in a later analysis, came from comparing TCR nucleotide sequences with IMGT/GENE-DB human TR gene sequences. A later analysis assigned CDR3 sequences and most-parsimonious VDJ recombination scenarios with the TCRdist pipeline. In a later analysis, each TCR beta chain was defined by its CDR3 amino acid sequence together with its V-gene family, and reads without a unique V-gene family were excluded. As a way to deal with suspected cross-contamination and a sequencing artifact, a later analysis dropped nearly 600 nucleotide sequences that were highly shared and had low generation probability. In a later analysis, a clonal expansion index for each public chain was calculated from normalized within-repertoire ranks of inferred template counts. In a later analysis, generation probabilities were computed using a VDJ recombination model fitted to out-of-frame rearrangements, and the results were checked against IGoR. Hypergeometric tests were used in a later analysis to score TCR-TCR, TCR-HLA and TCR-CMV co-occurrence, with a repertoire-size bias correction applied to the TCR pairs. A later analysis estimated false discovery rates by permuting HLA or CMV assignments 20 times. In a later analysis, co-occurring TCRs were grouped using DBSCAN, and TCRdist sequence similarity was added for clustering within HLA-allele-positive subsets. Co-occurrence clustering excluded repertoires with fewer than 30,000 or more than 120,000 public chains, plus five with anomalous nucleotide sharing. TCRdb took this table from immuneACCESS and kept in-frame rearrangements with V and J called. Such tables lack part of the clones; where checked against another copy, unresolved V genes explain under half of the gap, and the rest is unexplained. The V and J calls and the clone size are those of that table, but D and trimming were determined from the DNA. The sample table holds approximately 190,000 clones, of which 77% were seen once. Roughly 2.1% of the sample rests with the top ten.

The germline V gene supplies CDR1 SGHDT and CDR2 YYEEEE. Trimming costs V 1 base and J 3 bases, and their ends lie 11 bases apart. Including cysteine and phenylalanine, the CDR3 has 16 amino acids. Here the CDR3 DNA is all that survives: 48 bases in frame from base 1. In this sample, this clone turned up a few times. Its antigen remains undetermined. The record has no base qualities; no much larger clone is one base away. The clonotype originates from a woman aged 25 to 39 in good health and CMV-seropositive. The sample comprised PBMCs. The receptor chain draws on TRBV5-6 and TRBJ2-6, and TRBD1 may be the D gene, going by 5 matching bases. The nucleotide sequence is TGTGCCAGCAGCTTGAGACAGTTCATTGGGGCCAACGTCCTGACTTTC. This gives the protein CASSLRQFIGANVLTF.